The 8 T cell receptor beta chains given below trace back to one sample, sequenced in a study of T cells in Graves' hyperthyroidism and ophthalmopathy. Researchers took RNA transcripts and amplified the TCR beta CDR3 regions from them. Initially, a first-round RT-PCR of the TCR CDR3 employed the HTBI primer set. In TCRdb, the multiplex PCR reads were re-called with MiXCR into one record per CDR3 protein. The table records around 300,000 distinct CDR3 sequences, around 15% of them present only once. The sequenced material came from blood. Source of these receptors: a woman between 40 and 50 years old with Graves' hyperthyroidism.

This clonotype has a count of ten or more. V gene TRBV20-1 combines with J gene TRBJ2-1; D may correspond to TRBD1 or TRBD2 (5 bases each). The CDR3 is 13 residues long. Germline V lookup: CDR1 DFQATT, CDR2 SNEGSKA (reference sequence). V shed 0 bases and J shed 9 bases, with 12 bases lying between them. CDR3 coding DNA: TGCAGTGCTAGAGATCCCCGGGACGGTGAGCAGTTCTTC. Amino acid sequence: CSARDPRDGEQFF.

V is TRBV6-4 and J is TRBJ2-2, with 7 bases that match TRBD2. This CDR3 is 15 amino acids long. V lost 7 bases and J lost 0; bases outside the gene matches: 5. The germline V gene encodes CDR1 MRHNA and CDR2 SNTAGT. The CDR3 region has the DNA TGTGCCAGCACCCGGGAGGCGTCGAACACCGGGGAGCTGTTTTTT. It translates to CASTREASNTGELFF.

This clonotype was detected ten times or more. The chain combines TRBV28 with TRBJ2-5; D unclear. Germline values: CDR1 MDHEN, CDR2 SYDVKM. The CDR3 is made up of 15 amino acids. Trimming removed 5 bases from V and 1 base from J, with 14 bases in between. The CDR3 spells CASSSHARFQETQYF. CDR3 DNA sequence: TGTGCCAGCAGTAGTCATGCGAGGTTCCAAGAGACCCAGTACTTC.

The table lists this clonotype with many counts. V gene TRBV19 combines with J gene TRBJ1-2, with TRBD1 matching over 7 bases. The CDR3 is 14 residues long. J gave up 4 bases and V 4 bases, and 6 bases lay outside the gene matches. Germline V gene lookup returns CDR1 LNHDA and CDR2 SQIVND (reference sequence). The CDR3: CASSTRQGSYGYTF. CDR3 nucleotide sequence: TGTGCCAGTAGTACCCGACAGGGAAGCTATGGCTACACCTTC.

This clonotype has only one observation. The V gene is TRBV5-4, the J gene TRBJ2-2; 8 positions agree with TRBD2. Trimming removed 2 bases from V and 4 bases from J; junction bases left unmatched: 7. Germline CDR1 SGHNT, CDR2 YYREEE (reference sequence). There are 16 residues in the CDR3. This CDR3 reads CASSFQRELGTGELFF. DNA of the CDR3: TGTGCCAGCAGCTTCCAGCGGGAGCTTGGCACCGGGGAGCTGTTTTTT.

This clonotype has at least ten counts. This chain joins TRBV19 and TRBJ1-2; no reliable D call. This CDR3 is built from 14 residues. Trimming stripped 4 bases from V and 2 bases from J, with 11 bases between. Germline assignment: CDR1 LNHDA and CDR2 SQIVND (reference sequence). The CDR3 here is CASSTAVGNYGYTF. In DNA, the CDR3 is TGTGCCAGTAGTACCGCGGTAGGAAACTATGGCTACACCTTC.

This clonotype was found many times. The rearrangement joins TRBV27 to TRBJ1-6; 8 positions agree with TRBD1. Looked up from germline, CDR1 is MNHEY and CDR2 is SMNVEV (reference sequence). The CDR3 consists of 16 residues. Trimming removed 5 bases from V and 10 bases from J; junction bases left unmatched: 13. The CDR3 region has the DNA TGTGCCAGCAGTCGAGACCCGACAGGGGCGGGGTCACCCCTCCACTTT. Its protein is CASSRDPTGAGSPLHF.

CDR3 residues: CSALHPGQGDGYTF. CDR3 DNA: TGCAGTGCTCTTCATCCGGGACAGGGGGATGGCTACACCTTC. The chain joins TRBV20-1 to TRBJ1-2; 11 positions agree with TRBD1. This CDR3 region has 14 residues. Germline CDR1 reads DFQATT; CDR2 reads SNEGSKA (reference sequence). Losses at the gene ends were 5 bases for V and 6 bases for J; bases not matched to a gene: 8.